The clone carrying this T cell receptor (beta chain) came up many times. No antigen is known for it. Germline V gene lookup returns CDR1 MDHEN and CDR2 SYDVKM. The V end was cut by 4 bases, the J end by 10 bases, with 13 bases between. This CDR3 spans 12 amino acids. This sample is part of a study of T cell repertoires in cytomegalovirus infection. Study-level information: Public TCR beta signatures indicated both CMV infection and matching HLA type. Study-level findings and limits: What dominated the ex vivo response were HLA-C-restricted CMV-specific TCR beta clonotypes. Pooled public TCR beta family frequency picked out CMV carriers with the relevant HLA.

TCRdb re-called the reads with MiXCR, one entry per CDR3 protein. The sample includes 150,000 to 200,000 distinct CDR3 sequences, 9.5% seen only once; the top ten take about 4.6%. The chain has TRBV28 and TRBJ1-1; D gene uncertain. The origin of this receptor is a human donor in good health (CMV status not recorded). Some clones in this sample may be carry-over from other donors' samples. Sequencing was carried out using PBMCs. The CDR3 loop is CASSSQSKLAFF. CDR3 sequence (DNA): TGTGCCAGCAGTTCCCAATCGAAGCTAGCTTTCTTT.